A single sample gave rise to the 22 T cell receptor beta chains below, sequenced in a study of blood T cell repertoires in COVID-19. Here immunoSEQ multiplex PCR was the method, and the copy in TCRdb shows in-frame clones only, minus some. The sample contains under 250,000 clones, about 83% of which appear only once. Sequencing used peripheral blood. Receptors were obtained from a woman older than 75 with COVID-19, enrolled during active disease.

The chain employs TRBV24-1 and TRBJ2-1, with D uncertain. V was shortened by 3 bases and J by 1 base, with 12 bases between the two germline ends. This CDR3 has 16 amino acids. Germline CDR1 reads KGHDR; CDR2 reads SFDVKD. The CDR3 DNA follows: TGTGCCACCAGTGATCCCGGTCCTTCATCCTACAATGAGCAGTTCTTC. This translates into CATSDPGPSSYNEQFF.

V and J are TRBV7-9 and TRBJ1-5; TRBD1 matches 9 bases. There are 18 residues in the CDR3. Germline V gene sequence: CDR1 SEHNR, CDR2 FQNEAQ (reference sequence). J was trimmed by 4 bases and V by 6 bases; bases with no gene match: 16. Here the CDR3 DNA reads TGTGCCAGCAGTCAGGACAGGGGCGATACTATGACAAATCAGCCCCAGCATTTT. This gives the protein CASSQDRGDTMTNQPQHF.

This chain connects TRBV28 to TRBJ1-1; D call uncertain. Germline V gene sequence: CDR1 MDHEN, CDR2 SYDVKM. Trimming left V 6 bases short and J 8 bases short, with 13 bases between. The CDR3 extends over 12 amino acids. The DNA of the CDR3 is TGTGCCAGCAGACGTAGCTCCCTCGAAGCTTTCTTT. It translates to CASRRSSLEAFF. Full variable domain (remainder filled in from reference TRBV28 and TRBJ1-1): DVKVTQSSRYLVKRTGEKVFLECVQDMDHENMFWYRQDPGLGLRLIYFSYDVKMKEKGDIPEGYSVSREKKERFSLILESASTNQTSMYLCASRRSSLEAFFGQGTRLTVV.

A word on this clone: The same CDR3 also results from other DNA sequences found in this sample. The gene calls are TRBV18 and TRBJ1-5, with TRBD1 identical over 8 bases. CDR1 is KGHSH and CDR2 is LQKENI in the germline V gene. The CDR3 runs to 15 residues. V lost 3 bases and J lost 2; bases outside the gene matches: 3. This chain's CDR3 is CASSPDRGGNQPQHF. CDR3 in DNA: TGTGCCAGCTCACCTGACAGGGGAGGCAATCAGCCCCAGCATTTT.

This clone was picked up a small number of times. The V and J genes are TRBV4-3 and TRBJ1-6, with TRBD1 as a possible D gene (5 bases). Per germline, CDR1 LGHNA and CDR2 YSLEER. V lost 0 bases, J lost 9 bases, and 18 bases lay in between. The CDR3 has 17 amino acids. The CDR3 DNA reads as TGCGCCAGCAGCCAAGATGCGGGGGGACTATTTCGTTCACCCCTCCACTTT. Encoded protein: CASSQDAGGLFRSPLHF.

The rearrangement joins TRBV19 to TRBJ1-6; 7 bases are a match to TRBD1. Looked up from germline, CDR1 is LNHDA and CDR2 is SQIVND (reference sequence). There are 12 residues in the CDR3. J was trimmed by 13 bases and V by 5 bases; bases with no gene match: 5. CDR3 loop: CASSAGQVPLHF. The CDR3 nucleotides are TGTGCCAGTAGTGCCGGACAGGTCCCCCTCCACTTT.

The gene calls are TRBV2 and TRBJ1-3, with D possibly matching TRBD1 (5 bases). V lost 7 bases and J lost 4, with 17 bases in between. The CDR3 runs 15 residues. Germline V lookup: CDR1 SNHLY, CDR2 FYNNEI. The CDR3 sequence: CASTLLGGIGNTIYF. The DNA for the CDR3 is TGTGCCAGCACACTATTGGGGGGGATCGGAAACACCATATATTTT.

The chain is built from TRBV19 and TRBJ1-5, with 7 bases identical to TRBD1. Germline trimming cut 8 bases from V and 3 bases from J; bases unmatched to any gene: 4. Germline V gene sequence: CDR1 LNHDA, CDR2 SQIVND (reference sequence). The CDR3 consists of 13 residues. CDR3 residues: CASADRANQPQHF. CDR3 DNA: TGTGCCAGTGCCGACAGGGCCAATCAGCCCCAGCATTTT. The full variable domain, its missing parts supplied by reference TRBV19 and TRBJ1-5, is DGGITQSPKYLFRKEGQNVTLSCEQNLNHDAMYWYRQDPGQGLRLIYYSQIVNDFQKGDIAEGYSVSREKKESFPLTVTSAQKNPTAFYLCASADRANQPQHFGDGTRLSIL.

V gene TRBV5-1 combines with J gene TRBJ2-3, with D possibly being TRBD2 (6 bases). There are 16 residues in the CDR3. The germline V gene encodes CDR1 SGHRS and CDR2 YFSETQ. V lost 4 bases, J lost 1 base, and 16 bases lay in between. The CDR3 DNA reads TGCGCCAGCAGCCGGGGGAGCGTCGCAGGCACAGATACGCAGTATTTT. This sequence encodes CASSRGSVAGTDTQYF.

This clone was detected a few times. V usage is TRBV28 and J usage is TRBJ1-4; 8 nucleotides agree with TRBD1. The CDR3 contains 14 residues. Per the germline V gene, CDR1 is MDHEN and CDR2 is SYDVKM. Germline trimming cut 5 bases from V and 8 bases from J; bases unmatched to any gene: 7. The CDR3 here is CASSGTGVGEKLFF. The CDR3 coding sequence is TGTGCCAGCAGTGGGACAGGCGTGGGAGAAAAACTGTTTTTT.

This sequence joins TRBV6-5 and TRBJ2-5; TRBD2 might be the D (5 bases). The germline V gene encodes CDR1 MNHEY and CDR2 SVGAGI. V lost 7 bases to trimming and J lost 7 bases, with 10 bases between them. The CDR3 loop spans 11 amino acids. CDR3 sequence reads: CASTNRGTQYF. CDR3 DNA sequence: TGTGCCAGCACCAATCGGGGGACCCAGTACTTC.

This chain uses TRBV9 with TRBJ1-6; TRBD1 is a possible D gene (6 bases). This CDR3 contains 15 residues. Trimming removed 4 bases at V and 7 bases at J, with 15 bases between. The germline V gene has CDR1 SGDLS and CDR2 YYNGEE. The CDR3 here is CASSPRDNRNSPLHF. In DNA form, the CDR3 reads TGTGCCAGCAGCCCCAGGGACAATCGCAATTCACCCCTCCACTTT.

In nucleotides, the CDR3 is TGTGCCAGCAGCTTAGAAACGAGGGGGCAGCGTGGCTACACCTTC. Its protein product is CASSLETRGQRGYTF. This chain uses TRBV7-8 with TRBJ1-2; 7 bases match TRBD1. V was pared by 1 base and J by 7 bases, with 9 bases of the junction left unmatched. Germline lookup yields CDR1 SGHVS and CDR2 FQNEAQ. The CDR3 is 15 amino acids.

The chain carries TRBV6-2 or TRBV6-3 and TRBJ1-2; 7 bases map to TRBD1. The CDR3 spans 13 residues. Germline V gene sequence: CDR1 MNHEY, CDR2 SVGEGT. The V segment lost 5 bases and the J segment 5 bases; nucleotides outside the gene matches: 5. Written as DNA, the CDR3 is TGTGCCAGCAGTCTGGACAGGAAATATGGCTACACCTTC. Its protein product is CASSLDRKYGYTF.

The rearrangement links TRBV19 to TRBJ2-2, with D tentatively TRBD1 (6 bases). The CDR3 loop spans 16 amino acids. Germline-derived CDR1 and CDR2 are LNHDA and SQIVND (reference sequence). V gave up 4 bases and J gave up 0 bases, with 12 bases separating them. The CDR3 DNA reads TGTGCCAGTAGTACTGTCAGGGGCCCGAACACCGGGGAGCTGTTTTTT. Its translation is CASSTVRGPNTGELFF.

A single count supports this clone. The genes are TRBV20-1 and TRBJ2-2, with no clear D. The V gene's germline CDR1 is DFQATT and CDR2 SNEGSKA (reference sequence). The CDR3 runs 14 residues. V shed 3 bases and J shed 0 bases, with 8 bases lying between them. CDR3 sequence (DNA): TGCAGTGCTAGTTTGGCGGCGAACACCGGGGAGCTGTTTTTT. Encoded protein: CSASLAANTGELFF.

V gene TRBV5-6 combines with J gene TRBJ1-1; 12 bases match TRBD1. Trimming removed 0 bases from V and 5 bases from J; junction bases left unmatched: 8. Germline values: CDR1 SGHDT, CDR2 YYEEEE. This CDR3 comprises 17 residues. The chain's CDR3 is CASSLAGTGGASTEAFF. The CDR3 bases are TGTGCCAGCAGCTTGGCCGGGACAGGGGGCGCTTCTACTGAAGCTTTCTTT.

The chain uses TRBV7-9 and TRBJ1-4, with 7 bases aligning to TRBD1. The V gene's germline CDR1 is SEHNR and CDR2 FQNEAQ (reference sequence). The CDR3 runs to 14 residues. The V gene end was trimmed by 5 bases and the J gene end by 8 bases; junction bases not matched to a gene: 8. CDR3 nucleotides: TGTGCCAGCAGCCGAGGACAGGTTGGAGAAAAACTGTTTTTT. It yields the protein CASSRGQVGEKLFF.

In this sample, this clone turned up a few times. The chain employs TRBV9 and TRBJ2-1; the match to TRBD1 covers 12 bases. CDR1 is SGDLS and CDR2 is YYNGEE in the germline V gene. V lost 0 bases, J lost 6 bases, and 7 bases stayed unmatched. The CDR3 totals 17 residues. CDR3 nucleotide sequence: TGTGCCAGCAGCGTAGGAACCGGGACAGGGGGCCTCAATGAGCAGTTCTTC. As protein: CASSVGTGTGGLNEQFF.

The V and J genes are TRBV5-4 and TRBJ2-5, with no clear D. The CDR3 spans 14 residues. The germline V gene encodes CDR1 SGHNT and CDR2 YYREEE (reference sequence). V lost 0 bases and J lost 2, with 8 bases in between. CDR3 loop: CASSLDAGQETQYF. CDR3 in DNA: TGTGCCAGCAGCTTGGATGCCGGGCAAGAGACCCAGTACTTC.

The CDR3 reads CASSFLGQLGETQYF. CDR3 in DNA: TGTGCCAGCAGTTTTTTGGGGCAACTGGGAGAGACCCAGTACTTC. The genes are TRBV27 and TRBJ2-5, with D perhaps matching TRBD1 (5 bases). The CDR3 totals 15 residues. V lost 3 bases, J lost 4 bases, and 15 bases lay in between. Germline V gene data show CDR1 as MNHEY and CDR2 as SMNVEV (reference sequence).

The chain is built from TRBV6-5 and TRBJ1-2; D is unclear. This CDR3 has 15 residues. Germline-derived CDR1 and CDR2 are MNHEY and SVGAGI. Trimming removed 0 bases at V and 6 bases at J, with 14 bases between. This CDR3 is CASSYSLAPLNGYTF. CDR3 bases: TGTGCCAGCAGTTACTCCTTGGCCCCATTGAATGGCTACACCTTC.